The text below deals with one TCR beta chain. Its antigen remains unidentified. Per-nucleotide qualities are absent, and no much larger clonotype sits a single base away. Participants in the prospective study were aged roughly 18 to 100 years, lived in approximately 26 United States geographic areas, and enrolled through a virtual design. In the prospective study, cohorts were assigned on the basis of participant-reported clinical history obtained from a screening survey and a study questionnaire. Each participant in the prospective study had whole blood, serum and a nasopharyngeal or oropharyngeal swab collected by mobile phlebotomists. Over a roughly 2-month period, participants in the prospective study had the option of providing additional blood draws and questionnaires. Before DNA extraction, prospective study blood samples were shipped either frozen or at room temperature. The sample comes from a study of blood T cell repertoires in COVID-19 (dated by TCRdb to about 2020). Some background on the complete study: The collaborator samples originated in the United States, Italy and Spain and spanned the acute and convalescent phases of COVID-19. The repertoires were released in a freely available public database meant as a resource for research on the immune response to SARS-CoV-2. The dataset comprised deeply sampled blood TCRbeta repertoires from subjects exposed to, actively infected with, or recovered from COVID-19. Where HLA class I and class II types were available, the types were taken from metadata supplied by the sample provider, not from assay-based typing. The prospective study material was composed of cDNA or gDNA derived from T cells, B-cell-depleted T cells, or PBMCs. The sample metadata nearly always contained a de-identified subject ID, COVID-19 status, age in years and sex. The samples were drawn from two sources: the first 160 participants of the ongoing ImmuneRACE study, and 1,200 or so subjects contributed by 6 global collaborators. Here is what the overall study found, with its caveats: The amount of clinical and demographic metadata varied by source and participant and was provided uncurated.

Looking up the germline V gene yields CDR1 SGHRS and CDR2 YFSETQ. From cysteine to phenylalanine, the CDR3 is 13 amino acids long. Kept here is only the CDR3 DNA, which spans 39 bases and is read in frame from base 1. V lost 7 bases and J lost 7 bases; the stretch between them is 14 bases long. The immunoSEQ Assay, a bias-controlled multiplex PCR, was used to amplify TCRbeta CDR3 regions from genomic DNA. For the original study's pipeline: The number of nucleated cells in each sample was estimated by amplification of reference gene primers within the assay. To quantify the absolute abundance of each unique TCRbeta CDR3 rearrangement, sequence reads were collapsed and filtered. For each sample, productive Simpson clonality was calculated as the square root of Simpson's diversity index over productive rearrangements. The clones in this table, taken by TCRdb from immuneACCESS, are in-frame only. Not every clone is retained; where verified, under half of the shortfall comes from an unresolved V gene, and the cause of the rest is unknown. Clone size and V and J calls were adopted from that table, with D and trimming inferred from the DNA. Present in this sample are under 300,000 clones, around 87% of which were seen just once. 3.3% of the sample is held by the ten biggest clonotypes.

The specimen was PBMCs or T cells enriched from blood (not recorded which). This sequence was found in a woman aged 40 to 50 with acute COVID-19. The chain employs TRBV5-1 and TRBJ1-4; TRBD1 is a possible D gene, resting on 6 matching bases. Read as DNA, the sequence is TGCGCCAGCGGGCCGGGGGGGCGTGAAAAACTGTTTTTT. The resulting protein is CASGPGGREKLFF.